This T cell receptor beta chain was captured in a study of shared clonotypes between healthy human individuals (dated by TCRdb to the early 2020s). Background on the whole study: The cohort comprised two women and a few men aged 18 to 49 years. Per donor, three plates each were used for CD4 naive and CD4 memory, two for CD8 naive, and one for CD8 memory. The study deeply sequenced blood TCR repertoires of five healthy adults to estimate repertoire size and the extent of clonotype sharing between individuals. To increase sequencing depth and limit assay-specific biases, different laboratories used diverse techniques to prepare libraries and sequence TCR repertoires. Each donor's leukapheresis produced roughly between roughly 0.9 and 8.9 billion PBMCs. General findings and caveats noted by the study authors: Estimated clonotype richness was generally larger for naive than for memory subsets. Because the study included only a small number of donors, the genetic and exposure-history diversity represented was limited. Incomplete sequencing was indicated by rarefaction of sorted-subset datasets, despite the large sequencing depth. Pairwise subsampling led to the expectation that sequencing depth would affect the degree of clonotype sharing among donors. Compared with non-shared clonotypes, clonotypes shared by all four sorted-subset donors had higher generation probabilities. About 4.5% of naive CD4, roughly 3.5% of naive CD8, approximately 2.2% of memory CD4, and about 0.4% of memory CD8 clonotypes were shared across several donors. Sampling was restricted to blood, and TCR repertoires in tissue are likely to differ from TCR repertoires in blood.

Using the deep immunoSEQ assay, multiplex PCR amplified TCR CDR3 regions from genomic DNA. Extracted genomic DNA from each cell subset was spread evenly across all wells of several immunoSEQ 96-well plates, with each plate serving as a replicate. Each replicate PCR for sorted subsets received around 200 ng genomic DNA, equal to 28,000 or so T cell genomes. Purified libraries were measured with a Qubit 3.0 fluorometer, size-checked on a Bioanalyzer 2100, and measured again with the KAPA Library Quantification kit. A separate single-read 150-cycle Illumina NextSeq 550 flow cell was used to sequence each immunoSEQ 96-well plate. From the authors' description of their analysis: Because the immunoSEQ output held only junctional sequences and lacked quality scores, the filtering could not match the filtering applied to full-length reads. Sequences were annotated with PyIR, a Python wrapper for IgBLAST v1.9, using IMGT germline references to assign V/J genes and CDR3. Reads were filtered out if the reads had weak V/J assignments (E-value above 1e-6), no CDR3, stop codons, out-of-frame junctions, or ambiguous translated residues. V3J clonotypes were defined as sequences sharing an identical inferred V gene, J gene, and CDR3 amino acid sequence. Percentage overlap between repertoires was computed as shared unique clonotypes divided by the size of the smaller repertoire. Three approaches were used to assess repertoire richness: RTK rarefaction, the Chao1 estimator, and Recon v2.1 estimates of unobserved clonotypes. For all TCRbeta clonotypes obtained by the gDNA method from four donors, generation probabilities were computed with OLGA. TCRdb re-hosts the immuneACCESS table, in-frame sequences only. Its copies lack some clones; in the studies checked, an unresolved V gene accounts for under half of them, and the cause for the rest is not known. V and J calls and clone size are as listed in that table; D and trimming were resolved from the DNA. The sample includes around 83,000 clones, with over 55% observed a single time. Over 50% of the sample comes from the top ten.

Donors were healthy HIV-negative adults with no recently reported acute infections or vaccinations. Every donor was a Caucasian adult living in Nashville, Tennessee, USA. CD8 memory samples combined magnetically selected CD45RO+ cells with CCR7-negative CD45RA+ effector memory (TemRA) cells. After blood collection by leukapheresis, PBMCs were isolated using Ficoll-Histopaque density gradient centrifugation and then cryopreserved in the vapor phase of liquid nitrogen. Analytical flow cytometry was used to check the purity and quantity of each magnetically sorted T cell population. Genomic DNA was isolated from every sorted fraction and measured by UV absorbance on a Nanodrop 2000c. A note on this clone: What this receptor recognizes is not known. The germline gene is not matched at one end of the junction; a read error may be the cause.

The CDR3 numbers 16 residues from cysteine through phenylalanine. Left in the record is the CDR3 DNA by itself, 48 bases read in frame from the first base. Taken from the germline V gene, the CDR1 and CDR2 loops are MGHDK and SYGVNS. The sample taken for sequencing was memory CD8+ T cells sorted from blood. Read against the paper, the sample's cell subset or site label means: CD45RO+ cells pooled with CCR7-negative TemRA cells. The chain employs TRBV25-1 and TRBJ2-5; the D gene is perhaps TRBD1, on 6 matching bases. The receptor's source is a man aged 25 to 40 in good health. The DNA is TGTGCCAGCAGTGAATATGAGGGGGACAACCCAGAGAGCCAGTACTTC. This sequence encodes CASSEYEGDNPESQYF.